The 30 T cell receptor beta chains given below trace back to one sample, sequenced in a study of shared clonotypes between healthy human individuals. Repertoires were generated with immunoSEQ multiplex PCR, while TCRdb's copy carries only in-frame clones and drops some. The sample carries about 2.3 million clones, about 90% recorded once. The sequenced material came from naive CD4+ T cells from PBMCs. Described subset: CD45RA+ positively selected. The receptors were sampled from a man between 18 and 35 years old in good health. Some clones in this sample may be carry-over from other donors' samples.

The V and J genes are TRBV7-3 and TRBJ2-4; D call uncertain. The CDR3 is made up of 15 amino acids. Trimming left V 1 base short and J 7 bases short, with 14 bases between. Germline CDR1 is SGHTA and CDR2 is FQGTGA. This chain's CDR3 is CASSLKVALPNIQYF. In DNA form, the CDR3 reads TGTGCCAGCAGCTTAAAGGTGGCGTTGCCGAACATTCAGTACTTC.

Comment on this clone: This same CDR3 is encoded by further DNA sequences in the sample. This chain connects TRBV2 to TRBJ2-7; tentatively, D is TRBD2 (6 bases). This CDR3 has 11 residues. The V end was cut by 6 bases, the J end by 6 bases, with 9 bases between. Germline CDR1 SNHLY, CDR2 FYNNEI. The CDR3 region has the DNA TGTGCCAGCAGGGAGGGGTTCGAGCAGTACTTC. Encoded protein: CASREGFEQYF.

The chain carries TRBV5-1 and TRBJ2-5; D could derive from TRBD1 or TRBD2 (5 bases each). CDR1 SGHRS and CDR2 YFSETQ come from the germline V gene. The CDR3 is 15 amino acids. V was cut by 1 base and J by 1 base, with 11 bases left in between. This chain's CDR3 is CASSLRWGSQETQYF. CDR3 nucleotide sequence: TGCGCCAGCAGCTTGAGATGGGGGAGCCAAGAGACCCAGTACTTC.

V and J are TRBV19 and TRBJ2-3; 7 nucleotides align to TRBD1. Germline-derived CDR1 and CDR2 are LNHDA and SQIVND (reference sequence). The ends lost 5 bases at V and 1 base at J; junction bases unmatched: 6. The CDR3 has 15 residues. CDR3 DNA sequence: TGTGCCAGTAGTCTAACAGGGGCCGGCACAGATACGCAGTATTTT. Translating gives CASSLTGAGTDTQYF. The entire variable domain, with the rest obtained from reference TRBV19 and TRBJ2-3, is as follows: DGGITQSPKYLFRKEGQNVTLSCEQNLNHDAMYWYRQDPGQGLRLIYYSQIVNDFQKGDIAEGYSVSREKKESFPLTVTSAQKNPTAFYLCASSLTGAGTDTQYFGPGTRLTVL.

The chain uses TRBV7-2 and TRBJ2-7, with TRBD2 matching over 15 bases. CDR1 is SGHTA and CDR2 is FQGNSA in the germline V gene. This CDR3 comprises 15 residues. The J segment lost 3 bases and the V segment lost 8 bases, leaving 5 bases of the junction unmatched. CDR3 sequence: CASGLAGGTDYEQYF. The CDR3 coding sequence is TGTGCCAGCGGACTAGCGGGAGGGACCGACTACGAGCAGTACTTC.

The CDR3 loop is CASTSSPLAGSYNEQFF. The CDR3 bases are TGTGCCAGCACCTCCTCCCCCCTAGCGGGCTCCTACAATGAGCAGTTCTTC. The chain recombines TRBV5-6 with TRBJ2-1; 8 bases are a match to TRBD2. CDR3 length: 17 amino acids. V lost 6 bases, J lost 0 bases, and 11 bases stayed unmatched. Germline assignment: CDR1 SGHDT and CDR2 YYEEEE.

The V call is TRBV7-2, the J call TRBJ2-1, with D perhaps TRBD2 (7 bases). The CDR3 is 14 amino acids. V lost 11 bases and J 0 bases, leaving 14 bases between the germline ends. Germline-derived CDR1 and CDR2 are SGHTA and FQGNSA. The CDR3, as DNA: TGTGCCGGAAGGGGGGGAAGCTCCTACAATGAGCAGTTCTTC. Its protein is CAGRGGSSYNEQFF.

The chain employs TRBV15 and TRBJ2-1; TRBD1 is a possible D gene (7 bases). This CDR3 is built from 16 residues. The V gene lost 0 bases and the J gene lost 9 bases, with 18 bases spanning the gap. From germline, CDR1 is LNHNV and CDR2 YYDKDF (reference sequence). The CDR3 sequence is CATSREGRGVQPEQFF. DNA for the CDR3: TGTGCCACCAGCAGAGAGGGCAGGGGGGTTCAACCTGAGCAGTTCTTC.

This chain connects TRBV28 to TRBJ2-7; TRBD2 might be the D (6 bases). Germline V CDR1 and CDR2: MDHEN, SYDVKM. The CDR3 is 15 residues long. Trimming left V 2 bases short and J 6 bases short, with 17 bases between. The CDR3 DNA sequence: TGTGCCAGCAGTTTAGGGGGGTCCGGGTTTGGCGAGCAGTACTTC. Protein product: CASSLGGSGFGEQYF.

This clone was recorded once. The chain employs TRBV2 and TRBJ1-5; a possible D gene is TRBD1 (5 bases). The CDR3 is 12 residues long. Per germline, CDR1 SNHLY and CDR2 FYNNEI. The V end lost 8 bases, the J end lost 8 bases, and 13 bases lay between the germline ends. The CDR3 bases are TGTGCCAGCGCCCGGGACCGCGAGCCCCAGCATTTT. Its translation is CASARDREPQHF.

This rearrangement joins TRBV7-2 to TRBJ2-2; the match to TRBD2 covers 11 bases. V shed 7 bases and J 5 bases; nucleotides not matched to a gene: 9. The CDR3 extends over 16 amino acids. Germline V gene data show CDR1 as SGHTA and CDR2 as FQGNSA. The CDR3 DNA reads TGTGCCAGCAAACTACGCAGACTAGCGGGAACCGGGGAGCTGTTTTTT. Its translation: CASKLRRLAGTGELFF.

The genes are TRBV27 and TRBJ1-5; maybe TRBD1 (5 bases). The CDR3 is made up of 14 amino acids. V was clipped by 5 bases and J by 6 bases, with 14 bases between them. Germline lookup yields CDR1 MNHEY and CDR2 SMNVEV (reference sequence). The CDR3 sequence is CASSRLGEAQPQHF. CDR3 DNA sequence: TGTGCCAGCAGTCGATTAGGGGAGGCTCAGCCCCAGCATTTT.

A word on this clone: A much bigger clone sits one base away, suggesting this may be a read error. Other DNA sequences from this sample encode an identical CDR3 as well. The rearrangement uses TRBV5-6 and TRBJ2-5, with unresolved D. Germline V gene lookup returns CDR1 SGHDT and CDR2 YYEEEE. CDR3 length: 11 amino acids. V was trimmed by 5 bases and J by 2 bases, leaving 4 bases between them. Here the CDR3 reads CASSLQETQYF. The CDR3 DNA reads TGTGCCAGCAGTTTACAAGAGACCCAGTACTTC.

This chain uses TRBV7-6 with TRBJ2-7, with 11 positions matching TRBD2. CDR1 and CDR2 (germline): SGHVS, FNYEAQ. The length of the CDR3 is 19 residues. With V trimmed by 2 bases and J by 5 bases, 17 bases remained unmatched. The CDR3 loop reads CASSLYPTELAGVTHEQYF. For the CDR3, the DNA is TGTGCCAGCAGCTTATACCCCACGGAACTAGCGGGAGTGACCCACGAGCAGTACTTC.

The chain employs TRBV5-6 and TRBJ1-3; TRBD1 aligns across 7 bases. Germline V CDR1 and CDR2: SGHDT, YYEEEE. Trimming took 2 bases from V and 0 from J; bases not matched to a gene: 11. The CDR3 is 18 amino acids. The CDR3 spells CASSLALPGQPSGNTIYF. The CDR3 DNA reads TGTGCCAGCAGCTTAGCTTTACCGGGACAGCCCTCTGGAAACACCATATATTTT.

The chain links TRBV5-6 to TRBJ1-3; TRBD1 is a possible D gene (6 bases). The CDR3 runs to 15 residues. In germline, CDR1 is SGHDT, CDR2 YYEEEE. Trimming stripped 0 bases from V and 1 base from J, with 8 bases between. Written as DNA, the CDR3 is TGTGCCAGCAGCTTGGCAGGGGCATCTGGAAACACCATATATTTT. Translation: CASSLAGASGNTIYF.

V usage is TRBV6-5 and J usage is TRBJ1-4, with TRBD1 as a possible D gene (6 bases). Germline assignment: CDR1 MNHEY and CDR2 SVGAGI. CDR3 size: 16 residues. V lost 0 bases and J 0 bases, leaving 8 bases between the germline ends. CDR3 DNA: TGTGCCAGCAGTTACTCGAGGACAGCAACTAATGAAAAACTGTTTTTT. Translating it yields CASSYSRTATNEKLFF.

This sequence joins TRBV6-6 and TRBJ1-1, with D perhaps matching TRBD1 (6 bases). CDR3 length: 13 residues. Per germline, CDR1 MNHNY and CDR2 SVGAGI (reference sequence). V was clipped by 6 bases and J by 4 bases, with 12 bases between them. The CDR3 is CASSSGVGTEAFF. In DNA, the CDR3 is TGTGCCAGCAGCTCAGGGGTGGGCACTGAAGCTTTCTTT.

V gene TRBV11-2 combines with J gene TRBJ1-3; D uncertain. Trimming stripped 2 bases from V and 2 bases from J, with 13 bases between. The CDR3 is 16 amino acids. Germline lookup yields CDR1 SGHAT and CDR2 FQNNGV. The CDR3 sequence: CASSLSGQPPGNTIYF. The CDR3 DNA is TGTGCCAGCAGCTTATCGGGTCAGCCTCCTGGAAACACCATATATTTT.

This chain joins TRBV6-5 and TRBJ2-7; weak D call: TRBD2 (6 bases). Germline CDR1 MNHEY, CDR2 SVGAGI. This CDR3 is built from 15 residues. V lost 6 bases and J lost 5, with 20 bases in between. The CDR3 DNA follows: TGTGCCAGCAGACCTACGGGAGTGAGCGTCCACGAGCAGTACTTC. Translating it yields CASRPTGVSVHEQYF.

The gene calls are TRBV6-1 and TRBJ2-7, with D perhaps matching TRBD1 or TRBD2 (5 bases each). Trimming cost V 1 base and J 7 bases, with 14 bases left between them. Germline assignment: CDR1 MNHNS and CDR2 SASEGT. CDR3 length: 14 amino acids. In DNA form, the CDR3 reads TGTGCCAGCAGTGAAGTCGGGGCCAAGATGGAGCAGTACTTC. It yields the protein CASSEVGAKMEQYF.

The chain is built from TRBV5-6 and TRBJ1-1; D unclear. The germline V gene encodes CDR1 SGHDT and CDR2 YYEEEE. The V and J ends lost 0 bases and 0 bases respectively, with 15 bases between them. CDR3 length equals 17 residues. This chain's CDR3 is CASSLEGRSYMNTEAFF. In DNA, the CDR3 is TGTGCCAGCAGCTTGGAAGGGCGGTCCTACATGAACACTGAAGCTTTCTTT.

Turning to this clone: Other DNA sequences of this sample code for an identical CDR3. The genes are TRBV14 and TRBJ1-2; D might be TRBD1 (6 bases). The CDR3 spans 12 residues. Germline V CDR1 and CDR2: SGHDN, FVKESK. V lost 4 bases and J 7 bases, leaving 10 bases between the germline ends. The DNA for the CDR3 is TGTGCCAGCAGCCGCAGGGGCGGTGGCTACACCTTC. The encoded protein is CASSRRGGGYTF.

The rearrangement joins TRBV2 to TRBJ1-6; D might be TRBD1 (6 bases). Germline V CDR1 and CDR2: SNHLY, FYNNEI. CDR3 size: 14 residues. The germline V and J ends were trimmed by 11 bases and 9 bases, with 20 bases remaining between them. As DNA, the CDR3 is TGTGCCTGCCGGGGGGCAGGGGAGGGTTCACCCCTCCACTTT. Protein product: CACRGAGEGSPLHF. The entire variable domain, with the rest obtained from reference TRBV2 and TRBJ1-6, is as follows: EPEVTQTPSHQVTQMGQEVILRCVPISNHLYFYWYRQILGQKVEFLVSFYNNEISEKSEIFDDQFSVERPDGSNFTLKIRSTKLEDSAMYFCACRGAGEGSPLHFGNGTRLTVT.

This rearrangement joins TRBV5-4 to TRBJ2-1; no definite D call. Germline CDR1 is SGHNT and CDR2 is YYREEE (reference sequence). The CDR3 spans 13 residues. The V end lost 4 bases, the J end lost 8 bases, and 13 bases lay between the germline ends. The CDR3 DNA reads TGTGCCAGCAGCCCCGGACCTCCCGATGAGCAGTTCTTC. Translation gives CASSPGPPDEQFF.

This chain links TRBV28 with TRBJ2-7; 8 bases map to TRBD2. This CDR3 is built from 15 residues. V shed 2 bases, J shed 2 bases, and the junction held 5 bases outside the gene matches. Per the germline V gene, CDR1 is MDHEN and CDR2 is SYDVKM. DNA for the CDR3: TGTGCCAGCAGTTTACCTAGCGGGTTCGCCTACGAGCAGTACTTC. Translating it yields CASSLPSGFAYEQYF.

This sequence joins TRBV5-4 and TRBJ1-2; 8 bases agree with TRBD1. Germline assignment: CDR1 SGHNT and CDR2 YYREEE (reference sequence). The CDR3 has 14 residues. With V trimmed by 4 bases and J by 4 bases, 6 bases remained unmatched. CDR3 sequence reads: CASSGPGQVYGYTF. CDR3 nucleotide sequence: TGTGCCAGCAGCGGACCGGGACAGGTCTATGGCTACACCTTC.

This clone was counted a single time. The chain combines TRBV2 with TRBJ2-2, with 11 bases identical to TRBD2. The CDR3 is made up of 16 amino acids. V lost 6 bases, J lost 1 base, and 4 bases stayed unmatched. Per germline, CDR1 SNHLY and CDR2 FYNNEI. CDR3 DNA sequence: TGTGCCAGCAGCCCCCTAGCGGGAGGGAACACCGGGGAGCTGTTTTTT. It specifies CASSPLAGGNTGELFF.

The chain combines TRBV18 with TRBJ1-1; D gene ambiguous. Germline V lookup: CDR1 KGHSH, CDR2 LQKENI. This CDR3 spans 12 amino acids. Trimming cost V 1 base and J 10 bases, with 10 bases left between them. The CDR3 nucleotides are TGTGCCAGCTCACCACAAGCAATTGGAGCTTTCTTT. Translation gives CASSPQAIGAFF.

The J gene is TRBJ2-2, the V gene TRBV28; D call uncertain. The CDR3 runs to 15 residues. The germline CDR1 and CDR2 sequences are MDHEN and SYDVKM. V lost 4 bases and J lost 0, with 9 bases in between. The CDR3 protein is CASSSGSPNTGELFF. DNA for the CDR3: TGTGCCAGCAGTTCGGGTTCGCCGAACACCGGGGAGCTGTTTTTT. The complete variable domain, with remaining parts taken from reference TRBV28 and TRBJ2-2, reads DVKVTQSSRYLVKRTGEKVFLECVQDMDHENMFWYRQDPGLGLRLIYFSYDVKMKEKGDIPEGYSVSREKKERFSLILESASTNQTSMYLCASSSGSPNTGELFFGEGSRLTVL.